This entry lists 27 T cell receptor beta chains sequenced from one sample in a study of STAT5B mutations in CD4+ large granular lymphocyte leukemia. Assay: immunoSEQ multiplex PCR; the TCRdb copy retains only in-frame clones and omits some. This table has about 32,000 clones, about 71% appearing once. Sequenced material: CD4+ T cells from blood buffy coats. Receptors originate from a human donor in good health.

The chain couples TRBV5-6 to TRBJ1-1; 10 nucleotides align to TRBD1. Per germline, CDR1 SGHDT and CDR2 YYEEEE. Trimming cost V 4 bases and J 4 bases; bases outside gene matches: 7. This CDR3 comprises 15 residues. In DNA form, the CDR3 reads TGTGCCAGCAGCCGAGGGGACAGGGGCGTCACTGAAGCTTTCTTT. Amino acid sequence: CASSRGDRGVTEAFF.

In this sample, this clone turned up a few times. The chain carries TRBV4-2 and TRBJ1-2; TRBD1 matches 12 bases. J was trimmed by 3 bases and V by 5 bases; bases with no gene match: 7. Germline V gene sequence: CDR1 LGHNA, CDR2 YNFKEQ. The CDR3 covers 16 residues. This CDR3 reads CASSGGQGATYYGYTF. The CDR3 DNA reads as TGTGCCAGCAGCGGGGGACAGGGGGCCACCTACTATGGCTACACCTTC.

The V call is TRBV14, the J call TRBJ2-3; TRBD2 is a possible D gene (5 bases). The germline V gene encodes CDR1 SGHDN and CDR2 FVKESK. V shed 3 bases and J shed 6 bases, with 19 bases lying between them. There are 16 residues in the CDR3. CDR3 DNA sequence: TGTGCCAGCAGCCAGTATATAGGTCCTAGCCCCGATACGCAGTATTTT. Amino acids: CASSQYIGPSPDTQYF.

J is TRBJ2-3 and V is TRBV7-9; the D is unclear. The CDR3 consists of 11 residues. V was clipped by 7 bases and J by 6 bases, with 8 bases between them. The V gene's germline CDR1 is SEHNR and CDR2 FQNEAQ (reference sequence). The CDR3 nucleotides read TGTGCCAGCACTTCTGGGGATACGCAGTATTTT. Amino acids: CASTSGDTQYF.

The chain uses TRBV19 and TRBJ1-2; 10 bases match TRBD1. Per germline, CDR1 LNHDA and CDR2 SQIVND (reference sequence). After removal of 3 bases from V and 14 bases from J, the junction contained 9 bases not matched to a gene. The CDR3 spans 13 residues. The chain's CDR3 is CASSISPTDRGTF. CDR3 sequence (DNA): TGTGCCAGTAGTATCTCACCCACGGACAGGGGGACCTTC.

The CDR3 coding sequence is TGTGCCAGCAGTTTAGACAGGGTTGTTGAGACCCAGTACTTC. Its protein product is CASSLDRVVETQYF. The chain uses TRBV28 and TRBJ2-5, with 7 bases matching TRBD1. Germline assignment: CDR1 MDHEN and CDR2 SYDVKM. CDR3 size: 14 residues. V was pared by 2 bases and J by 5 bases, with 5 bases of the junction left unmatched. Combining the CDR3 with reference TRBV28 and TRBJ2-5 gives the whole variable domain DVKVTQSSRYLVKRTGEKVFLECVQDMDHENMFWYRQDPGLGLRLIYFSYDVKMKEKGDIPEGYSVSREKKERFSLILESASTNQTSMYLCASSLDRVVETQYFGPGTRLLVL.

This clone was found a few times. The chain recombines TRBV5-8 with TRBJ1-5; the D gene is possibly TRBD1 (6 bases). Germline V gives CDR1 SGHTS, CDR2 YDEGEE. The V end lost 4 bases, the J end lost 3 bases, and 8 bases lay between the germline ends. CDR3 length: 13 amino acids. CDR3 nucleotide sequence: TGTGCCAGCAGCGACAGGAACAATCAGCCCCAGCATTTT. Its translation is CASSDRNNQPQHF.

The V call is TRBV10-3, the J call TRBJ2-2; 9 bases agree with TRBD1. The length of the CDR3 is 16 residues. CDR1 ENHRY and CDR2 SYGVKD come from the germline V gene. V shed 8 bases and J 1 base; nucleotides not matched to a gene: 8. The CDR3 here is CAIGGQTGGNTGELFF. The CDR3, as DNA: TGTGCCATCGGGGGCCAGACAGGGGGGAACACCGGGGAGCTGTTTTTT.

This clone has only a few counts. CDR3 in DNA: TGTGCCAGCAGTTTATCGTCCCAGGGGAGTACTGGAAACACCATATATTTT. It codes for CASSLSSQGSTGNTIYF. The gene calls are TRBV27 and TRBJ1-3; D may be TRBD1 (6 bases). V lost 0 bases and J lost 2, with 14 bases in between. This CDR3 comprises 17 residues. Germline V gene lookup returns CDR1 MNHEY and CDR2 SMNVEV (reference sequence).

J is TRBJ2-5 and V is TRBV18; 7 bases map to TRBD1. Germline loops: CDR1 KGHSH, CDR2 LQKENI. V shed 2 bases, J shed 4 bases, and the junction held 7 bases outside the gene matches. The CDR3 totals 15 residues. The CDR3 nucleotides read TGTGCCAGCTCACCATCTCAAAGGGGGCGAGAGACCCAGTACTTC. This sequence encodes CASSPSQRGRETQYF.

The V call is TRBV7-8, the J call TRBJ1-5; tentative D call: TRBD1 (6 bases). CDR1 and CDR2 (germline): SGHVS, FQNEAQ. The V and J ends lost 2 bases and 1 base respectively, with 18 bases between them. CDR3 length equals 18 residues. CDR3 region: CASSLRGGGNRSNQPQHF. The DNA of the CDR3 is TGTGCCAGCAGCTTAAGGGGGGGAGGGAACCGGAGCAATCAGCCCCAGCATTTT.

CDR3 in DNA: TGTGCCGGCCTGGACTGGGTAGCCGGGGAGCTGTTTTTT. Translated, it gives CAGLDWVAGELFF. The chain joins TRBV19 to TRBJ2-2; D might be TRBD2 (5 bases). Germline V gene sequence: CDR1 LNHDA, CDR2 SQIVND (reference sequence). Trimming took 11 bases from V and 6 from J, leaving 16 bases between them. This CDR3 has 13 amino acids.

The chain employs TRBV7-2 and TRBJ2-3; TRBD2 agrees at 8 bases. V gave up 1 base and J gave up 2 bases; unmatched junction bases: 5. CDR1 is SGHTA and CDR2 is FQGNSA in the germline V gene. This CDR3 has 16 residues. The CDR3 reads CASSLVRGGPTDTQYF. For the CDR3, the DNA is TGTGCCAGCAGCTTAGTACGGGGGGGCCCCACAGATACGCAGTATTTT.

The CDR3 is CASSGQDSNQPQHF. In nucleotides, the CDR3 is TGTGCCAGCAGTGGACAGGATAGCAATCAGCCCCAGCATTTT. This chain uses TRBV2 with TRBJ1-5; D may be TRBD1 (6 bases). Trimming left V 4 bases short and J 0 bases short, with 7 bases between. Germline-derived CDR1 and CDR2 are SNHLY and FYNNEI. The CDR3 runs 14 residues.

The chain carries TRBV5-8 and TRBJ1-2; D is unclear. This CDR3 is built from 14 residues. The V and J ends lost 1 base and 7 bases respectively, with 14 bases between them. The germline CDR1 and CDR2 sequences are SGHTS and YDEGEE. This CDR3 reads CASSLSLGTPGYTF. Written as DNA, the CDR3 is TGTGCCAGCAGCTTGTCCCTCGGCACCCCTGGCTACACCTTC.

The chain employs TRBV5-1 and TRBJ2-7, with 7 nucleotides matching TRBD1. The V gene end was trimmed by 3 bases and the J gene end by 3 bases; junction bases not matched to a gene: 3. CDR1 and CDR2 from the germline V gene are SGHRS and YFSETQ. The CDR3 consists of 13 residues. CDR3 bases: TGCGCCAGCAGCTGGGACAGTGGCTACGAGCAGTACTTC. Its protein product is CASSWDSGYEQYF.

The chain couples TRBV7-9 to TRBJ2-3; D remains unclear. This CDR3 has 16 amino acids. Germline CDR1 reads SEHNR; CDR2 reads FQNEAQ (reference sequence). The V gene lost 4 bases and the J gene lost 2 bases, with 16 bases spanning the gap. The CDR3 sequence: CASSSSTRLLTDTQYF. The CDR3 DNA reads as TGTGCCAGCAGCTCGTCAACTCGTCTCCTCACAGATACGCAGTATTTT.

The chain uses TRBV9 and TRBJ1-1; TRBD1 is a possible D gene (5 bases). The CDR3 is 14 residues long. Between the trimmed V and J ends, which lost 4 bases and 1 base, there was a span of 11 bases. CDR1 and CDR2 from the germline V gene are SGDLS and YYNGEE. This CDR3 reads CASSPSTANTEAFF. DNA of the CDR3: TGTGCCAGCAGCCCTTCGACAGCGAACACTGAAGCTTTCTTT. Full variable domain (missing parts from reference TRBV9 and TRBJ1-1): DSGVTQTPKHLITATGQRVTLRCSPRSGDLSVYWYQQSLDQGLQFLIQYYNGEERAKGNILERFSAQQFPDLHSELNLSSLELGDSALYFCASSPSTANTEAFFGQGTRLTVV.

This clone was counted a few times. The chain couples TRBV7-6 to TRBJ1-2, with D maybe TRBD1 (5 bases). This CDR3 has 13 residues. CDR1 is SGHVS, CDR2 FNYEAQ, per germline. The V gene lost 5 bases and the J gene lost 8 bases, with 15 bases spanning the gap. CDR3 region: CASSNGPGRGYTF. As DNA, the CDR3 is TGTGCCAGCAGCAACGGCCCAGGGCGCGGCTACACCTTC.

The gene calls are TRBV6-1 and TRBJ2-3, with 9 bases lining up with TRBD2. Trimming at V came to 0 bases and at J to 8 bases, leaving 3 bases not matched to a gene. CDR1 is MNHNS and CDR2 is SASEGT in the germline V gene. This CDR3 is 14 amino acids long. CDR3 loop: CASSEAVLAGTQYF. For the CDR3, the DNA is TGTGCCAGCAGTGAAGCGGTACTAGCGGGTACGCAGTATTTT.

This clone was counted only a few times. The chain has TRBV4-2 and TRBJ2-1; D remains unclear. Germline V CDR1 and CDR2: LGHNA, YNFKEQ. V dropped 1 base and J dropped 5 bases, with 3 bases sitting between them. The CDR3 sequence is 12 residues long. CDR3 in DNA: TGTGCCAGCAGCCAAGGGGACAATGAGCAGTTCTTC. Amino acid sequence: CASSQGDNEQFF.

J is TRBJ2-5 and V is TRBV7-6; TRBD1 aligns across 7 bases. Germline V gene data show CDR1 as SGHVS and CDR2 as FNYEAQ. With 5 bases clipped from V and 4 bases from J, the junction kept 7 bases outside the gene matches. The CDR3 is 14 residues long. For the CDR3, the DNA is TGTGCCAGCAGCCCGACAGGGAAGGTAGAGACCCAGTACTTC. Translation: CASSPTGKVETQYF.

This rearrangement joins TRBV2 to TRBJ1-2; the D gene is possibly TRBD1 (6 bases). Between the trimmed V and J ends, which lost 6 bases and 8 bases, there was a span of 19 bases. Germline V gene lookup returns CDR1 SNHLY and CDR2 FYNNEI. The CDR3 is made up of 14 amino acids. The CDR3, as DNA: TGTGCCAGCAGCCTAACTCACAGGGAAGGCGGCTACACCTTC. It yields the protein CASSLTHREGGYTF.

J is TRBJ2-5 and V is TRBV15, with 13 bases matching TRBD2. The V gene end was trimmed by 0 bases and the J gene end by 4 bases; junction bases not matched to a gene: 5. CDR3 length: 17 residues. Germline CDR1 and CDR2: LNHNV and YYDKDF (reference sequence). CDR3 loop: CATSRDRLAGGGETQYF. In DNA, the CDR3 is TGTGCCACCAGCAGAGATCGACTAGCGGGGGGTGGAGAGACCCAGTACTTC.

The table lists this clone with a few counts. The rearrangement joins TRBV10-1 to TRBJ1-4, with TRBD1 identical over 7 bases. The CDR3 loop spans 12 amino acids. Trimming cost V 9 bases and J 5 bases; bases outside gene matches: 3. Germline V gene lookup returns CDR1 WNHNN and CDR2 SYGVQD (reference sequence). The CDR3 loop reads CARDRANEKLFF. CDR3 nucleotide sequence: TGCGCCAGAGACAGGGCCAATGAAAAACTGTTTTTT.

This chain connects TRBV7-9 to TRBJ1-2, with a tentative D call TRBD1 (5 bases). The CDR3 runs 17 residues. CDR1 is SEHNR and CDR2 is FQNEAQ in the germline V gene (reference sequence). V was shortened by 0 bases and J by 4 bases, with 18 bases between the two germline ends. For the CDR3, the DNA is TGTGCCAGCAGCTTAGCCCCAGGGTTCCCTAGATTCTATGGCTACACCTTC. Translated, it gives CASSLAPGFPRFYGYTF.

V is TRBV4-2 and J is TRBJ2-3, with D possibly being TRBD2 (5 bases). V was pared by 5 bases and J by 1 base, with 16 bases between. CDR1 LGHNA and CDR2 YNFKEQ come from the germline V gene. CDR3 length equals 16 residues. DNA for the CDR3: TGTGCCAGCAGCGGAGGAGACGGCCTTCGCACAGATACGCAGTATTTT. This translates into CASSGGDGLRTDTQYF.